One sample yielded the 13 T cell receptor beta chains listed below, sequenced in a study of cytomegalovirus exposure and HLA in healthy donors. 13 Jbeta primers and 60 Vbeta primers were used for the PCR. TCRdb's table, derived via immunoSEQ multiplex PCR, lists solely in-frame clones and lacks some. The repertoire holds fewer than 250,000 clones, with approximately 82% as singletons. Sequenced: PBMCs. The receptors come from a man aged 18-30 years in good health and CMV-seronegative.

V is TRBV9 and J is TRBJ2-3; D ambiguous. In germline, CDR1 is SGDLS, CDR2 YYNGEE. The CDR3 length is 14 residues. V was pared by 2 bases and J by 0 bases, with 7 bases between. DNA of the CDR3: TGTGCCAGCAGCGTGTGGCCTAGCACAGATACGCAGTATTTT. Its translation is CASSVWPSTDTQYF.

The chain joins TRBV19 to TRBJ2-5; D may be TRBD1 (6 bases). Germline values: CDR1 LNHDA, CDR2 SQIVND (reference sequence). V lost 5 bases and J 5 bases, leaving 18 bases between the germline ends. This CDR3 is built from 15 residues. For the CDR3, the DNA is TGTGCCAGTAGTGCCCAACAGGGTTTGGCGGAGACCCAGTACTTC. Translating it yields CASSAQQGLAETQYF.

V usage is TRBV7-6 and J usage is TRBJ2-5, with 11 bases identical to TRBD2. CDR3 length: 15 amino acids. V gave up 8 bases and J gave up 4 bases; unmatched junction bases: 9. Germline CDR1 and CDR2: SGHVS and FNYEAQ. CDR3: CASRVGSGRGETQYF. For the CDR3, the DNA is TGTGCCAGCCGTGTGGGTAGCGGGAGGGGAGAGACCCAGTACTTC.

Written as DNA, the CDR3 is TGTGCCAGCAGTTTAGTGGGGGCGCAAGACGAGCAGTACTTC. It translates to CASSLVGAQDEQYF. The chain recombines TRBV28 with TRBJ2-5; possible D gene TRBD1, 6 bases. The J call is uncertain, as TRBJ2-7 better fits the DNA end. The germline V gene encodes CDR1 MDHEN and CDR2 SYDVKM. This CDR3 spans 14 amino acids.

This chain uses TRBV27 with TRBJ1-1; D is possibly TRBD1 (6 bases). V was shortened by 4 bases and J by 4 bases, with 10 bases between the two germline ends. Germline CDR1 is MNHEY and CDR2 is SMNVEV (reference sequence). The CDR3 is 13 residues long. CDR3 DNA sequence: TGTGCCAGCAGTTCTCACAGGGTCACTGAAGCTTTCTTT. Its protein product is CASSSHRVTEAFF.

The genes are TRBV2 and TRBJ2-2; 7 bases are a match to TRBD1. The CDR3 length is 15 residues. From germline, CDR1 is SNHLY and CDR2 FYNNEI. The V gene end was trimmed by 6 bases and the J gene end by 6 bases; junction bases not matched to a gene: 10. As DNA, the CDR3 is TGTGCCAGCAGACGGGACAGACATGGCGCCGGGGAGCTGTTTTTT. Translating it yields CASRRDRHGAGELFF.

J is TRBJ1-1 and V is TRBV6-5; 8 nucleotides agree with TRBD1. The junction had 8 bases not matched to a gene; V was cut back by 6 bases and J by 5 bases. Germline loops: CDR1 MNHEY, CDR2 SVGAGI. This CDR3 comprises 14 residues. The DNA for the CDR3 is TGTGCCAGCAGGAGGGACAGGCGGTTGACTGAAGCTTTCTTT. Encoded protein: CASRRDRRLTEAFF.

V usage is TRBV7-9 and J usage is TRBJ2-7; 9 bases are shared with TRBD1. V trimming: 2 bases; J trimming: 3 bases; junction bases outside the gene matches: 5. Germline lookup yields CDR1 SEHNR and CDR2 FQNEAQ (reference sequence). The CDR3 is made up of 15 amino acids. CDR3 sequence (DNA): TGTGCCAGCAGCTTATACAGGGGGCTTGGCTACGAGCAGTACTTC. As protein: CASSLYRGLGYEQYF.

The chain joins TRBV6-5 to TRBJ1-3; 8 bases are a match to TRBD1. Germline assignment: CDR1 MNHEY and CDR2 SVGAGI. This CDR3 comprises 14 residues. The ends lost 6 bases at V and 2 bases at J; junction bases unmatched: 3. The CDR3 region has the DNA TGTGCCAGCAGCCGGGACAGGCCTGGAAACACCATATATTTT. It encodes CASSRDRPGNTIYF.

This rearrangement joins TRBV18 to TRBJ2-1; a weak D match, TRBD2 (6 bases). CDR1 is KGHSH and CDR2 is LQKENI in the germline V gene. This CDR3 spans 15 amino acids. V was clipped by 3 bases and J by 5 bases, with 14 bases between them. The CDR3 protein is CASSPPGVCHNEQFF. The CDR3 DNA is TGTGCCAGCTCACCCCCGGGGGTTTGCCACAATGAGCAGTTCTTC.

The rearrangement uses TRBV7-6 and TRBJ1-1, with a weak D call TRBD1 (6 bases). Germline loops: CDR1 SGHVS, CDR2 FNYEAQ. V was trimmed by 0 bases and J by 1 base, leaving 9 bases between them. The CDR3 runs 15 residues. The CDR3 DNA sequence: TGTGCCAGCAGCTTAGCCCCAGGGGCGAACACTGAAGCTTTCTTT. It codes for CASSLAPGANTEAFF.

The chain is built from TRBV9 and TRBJ1-5, with a weak D call TRBD1 (5 bases). The germline CDR1 and CDR2 sequences are SGDLS and YYNGEE. V dropped 0 bases and J dropped 5 bases, with 9 bases sitting between them. The CDR3 is 14 amino acids. CDR3 sequence reads: CASSVGGDYQPQHF. The CDR3 region has the DNA TGTGCCAGCAGCGTAGGGGGGGACTATCAGCCCCAGCATTTT.

The CDR3, as DNA: TGTGCTAGTGGTTTCCAACAGTATGGCTACACCTTC. Its translation: CASGFQQYGYTF. The rearrangement uses TRBV12-5 and TRBJ1-2; D gene uncertain. Trimming removed 3 bases at V and 5 bases at J, with 7 bases between. In germline, CDR1 is LGHNT, CDR2 FRNRAP. This CDR3 region has 12 residues.